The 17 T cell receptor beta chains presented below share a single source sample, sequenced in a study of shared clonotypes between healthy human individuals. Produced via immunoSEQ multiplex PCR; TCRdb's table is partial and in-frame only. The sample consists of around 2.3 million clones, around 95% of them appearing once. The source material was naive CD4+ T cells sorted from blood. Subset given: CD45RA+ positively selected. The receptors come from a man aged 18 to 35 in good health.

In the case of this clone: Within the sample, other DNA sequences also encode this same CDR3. This CDR3 reads CASSGGQSYEQYF. CDR3 in DNA: TGTGCCAGCAGTGGGGGTCAGTCCTACGAGCAGTACTTC. V is TRBV6-1 and J is TRBJ2-7; D not certain. The V gene lost 4 bases and the J gene lost 1 base, with 8 bases spanning the gap. The CDR3 runs 13 residues. Germline-derived CDR1 and CDR2 are MNHNS and SASEGT.

This chain's CDR3 is CATSRGGTSETQYF. In DNA form, the CDR3 reads TGTGCCACCAGCAGAGGCGGCACTAGCGAGACCCAGTACTTC. This chain links TRBV15 with TRBJ2-5; perhaps TRBD2 as D (6 bases). V was pared by 1 base and J by 5 bases, with 11 bases between. This CDR3 is built from 14 residues. Germline assignment: CDR1 LNHNV and CDR2 YYDKDF (reference sequence).

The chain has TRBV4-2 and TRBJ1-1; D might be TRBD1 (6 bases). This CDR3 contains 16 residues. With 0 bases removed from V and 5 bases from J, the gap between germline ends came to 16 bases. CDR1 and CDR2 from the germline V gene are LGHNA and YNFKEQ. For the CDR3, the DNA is TGTGCCAGCAGCCAAGATCCGGGGGGCGTTCGGACTGAAGCTTTCTTT. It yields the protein CASSQDPGGVRTEAFF.

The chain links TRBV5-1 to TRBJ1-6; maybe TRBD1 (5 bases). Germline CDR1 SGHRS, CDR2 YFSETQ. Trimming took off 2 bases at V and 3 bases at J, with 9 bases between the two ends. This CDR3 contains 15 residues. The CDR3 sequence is CASSLKTDYNSPLHF. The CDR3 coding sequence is TGCGCCAGCAGCTTAAAGACAGACTATAATTCACCCCTCCACTTT.

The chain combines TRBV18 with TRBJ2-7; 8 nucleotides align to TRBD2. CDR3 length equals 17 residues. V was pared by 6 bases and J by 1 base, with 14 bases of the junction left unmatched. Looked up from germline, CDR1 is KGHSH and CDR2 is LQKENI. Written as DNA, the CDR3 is TGTGCCAGCTCCCACGGAGGCGGGAGGCTTGGGTCCTACGAGCAGTACTTC. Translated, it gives CASSHGGGRLGSYEQYF.

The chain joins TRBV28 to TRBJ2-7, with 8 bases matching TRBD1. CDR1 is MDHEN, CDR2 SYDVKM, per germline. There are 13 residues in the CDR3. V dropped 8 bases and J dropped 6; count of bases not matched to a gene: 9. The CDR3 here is CASVESRGLEQYF. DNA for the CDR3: TGTGCCAGCGTCGAAAGCAGGGGGCTCGAGCAGTACTTC.

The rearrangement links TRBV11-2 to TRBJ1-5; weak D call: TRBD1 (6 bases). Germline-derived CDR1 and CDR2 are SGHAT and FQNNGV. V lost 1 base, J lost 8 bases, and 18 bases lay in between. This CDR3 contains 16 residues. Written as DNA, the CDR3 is TGTGCCAGCAGCTTAGGTCAGGGGAACCAGGGGAAGCCCCAGCATTTT. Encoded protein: CASSLGQGNQGKPQHF. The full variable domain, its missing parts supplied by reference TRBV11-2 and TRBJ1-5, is EAGVAQSPRYKIIEKRQSVAFWCNPISGHATLYWYQQILGQGPKLLIQFQNNGVVDDSQLPKDRFSAERLKGVDSTLKIQPAKLEDSAVYLCASSLGQGNQGKPQHFGDGTRLSIL.

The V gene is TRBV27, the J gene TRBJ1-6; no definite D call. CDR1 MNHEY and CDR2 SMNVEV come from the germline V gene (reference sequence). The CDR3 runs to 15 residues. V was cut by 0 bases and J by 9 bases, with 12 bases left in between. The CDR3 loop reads CASSLSKTVGSPLHF. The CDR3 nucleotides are TGTGCCAGCAGTTTATCGAAGACTGTGGGTTCACCCCTCCACTTT.

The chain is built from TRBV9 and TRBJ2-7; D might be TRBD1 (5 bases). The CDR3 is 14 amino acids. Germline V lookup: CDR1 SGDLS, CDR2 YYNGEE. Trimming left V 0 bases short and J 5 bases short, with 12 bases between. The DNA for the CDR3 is TGTGCCAGCAGCGTAGCCCCAGGGTTAAACGAGCAGTACTTC. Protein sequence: CASSVAPGLNEQYF.

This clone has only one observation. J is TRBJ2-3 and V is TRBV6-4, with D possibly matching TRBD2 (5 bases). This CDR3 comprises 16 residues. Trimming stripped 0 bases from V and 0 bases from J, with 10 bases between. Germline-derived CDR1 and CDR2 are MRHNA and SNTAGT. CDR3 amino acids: CASSDSRDYSTDTQYF. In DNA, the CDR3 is TGTGCCAGCAGTGACTCGAGGGATTATAGCACAGATACGCAGTATTTT.

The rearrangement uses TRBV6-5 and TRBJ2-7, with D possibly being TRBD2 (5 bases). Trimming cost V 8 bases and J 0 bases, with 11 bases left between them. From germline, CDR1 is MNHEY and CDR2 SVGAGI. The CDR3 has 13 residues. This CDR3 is CASGVGSSYEQYF. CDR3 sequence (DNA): TGTGCCAGCGGGGTGGGGAGCTCCTACGAGCAGTACTTC.

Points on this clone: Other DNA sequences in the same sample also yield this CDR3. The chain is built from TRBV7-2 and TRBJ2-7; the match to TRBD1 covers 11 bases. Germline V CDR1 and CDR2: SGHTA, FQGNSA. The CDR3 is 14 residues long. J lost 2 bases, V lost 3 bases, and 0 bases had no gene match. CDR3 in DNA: TGTGCCAGCAGCTTGGACAGGGGGCCCTACGAGCAGTACTTC. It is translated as CASSLDRGPYEQYF.

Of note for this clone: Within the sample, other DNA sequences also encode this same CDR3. The CDR3 DNA is TGTGCCAGCAGCAGGACAGGGGAAGAGACCCAGTACTTC. Its translation is CASSRTGEETQYF. V is TRBV7-3 and J is TRBJ2-5, with 9 positions matching TRBD1. Germline CDR1 and CDR2: SGHTA and FQGTGA. J lost 3 bases, V lost 5 bases, and 1 base had no gene match. This CDR3 is built from 13 residues.

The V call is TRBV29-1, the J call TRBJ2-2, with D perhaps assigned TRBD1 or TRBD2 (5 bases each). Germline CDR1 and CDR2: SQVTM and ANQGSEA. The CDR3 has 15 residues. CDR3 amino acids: CSFSPARDNTGELFF. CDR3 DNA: TGCAGTTTTTCACCGGCTCGGGACAACACCGGGGAGCTGTTTTTT.

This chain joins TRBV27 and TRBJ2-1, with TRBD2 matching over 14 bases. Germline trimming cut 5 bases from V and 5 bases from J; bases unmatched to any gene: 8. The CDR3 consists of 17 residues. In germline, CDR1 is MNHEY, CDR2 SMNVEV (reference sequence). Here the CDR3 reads CASSLLGLAGGNNEQFF. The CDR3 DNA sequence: TGTGCCAGCAGTCTCCTCGGACTAGCGGGGGGCAACAATGAGCAGTTCTTC.

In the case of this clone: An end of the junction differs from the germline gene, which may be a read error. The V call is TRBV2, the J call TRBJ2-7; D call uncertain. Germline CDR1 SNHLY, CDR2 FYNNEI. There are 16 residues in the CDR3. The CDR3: CASSEGSIVEEYEQYF. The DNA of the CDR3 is TGTGCCAGCAGCGAAGGGTCGATCGTCGAAGAGTACGAGCAGTACTTC.

CDR3 nucleotides: TGTGCCAGCAGTGAACAGAGCTCCTATAATTCACCCCTCCACTTT. This codes for CASSEQSSYNSPLHF. The chain has TRBV25-1 and TRBJ1-6; D not resolved. CDR1 MGHDK and CDR2 SYGVNS come from the germline V gene. V lost 2 bases and J lost 0, with 5 bases in between. The CDR3 runs to 15 residues.